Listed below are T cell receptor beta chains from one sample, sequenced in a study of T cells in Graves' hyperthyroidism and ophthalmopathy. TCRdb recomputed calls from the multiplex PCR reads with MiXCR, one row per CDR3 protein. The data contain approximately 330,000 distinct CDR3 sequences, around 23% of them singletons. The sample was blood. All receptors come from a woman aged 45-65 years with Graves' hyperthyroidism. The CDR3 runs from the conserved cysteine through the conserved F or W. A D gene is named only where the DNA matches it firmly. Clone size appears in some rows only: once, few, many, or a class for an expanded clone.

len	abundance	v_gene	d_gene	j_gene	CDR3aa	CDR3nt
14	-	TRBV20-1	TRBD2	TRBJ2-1	CSAILAGVGNEQFF	TGCAGTGCTATCCTAGCGGGAGTTGGTAATGAGCAGTTCTTC
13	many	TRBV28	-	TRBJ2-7	CASSFGQRALQYF	TGTGCCAGCAGTTTCGGACAACGGGCTTTGCAGTACTTC
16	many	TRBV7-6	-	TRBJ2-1	CASSLATVRSYNEQFF	TGTGCCAGCAGCTTAGCGACGGTTCGCTCCTACAATGAGCAGTTCTTC
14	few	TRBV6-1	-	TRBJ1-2	CASSDGRGRDGYTF	TGTGCCAGCAGTGACGGCAGGGGCAGAGATGGCTACACCTTC
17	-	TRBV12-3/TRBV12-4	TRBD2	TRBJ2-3	CASSFPGLAGGTDTQYF	TGTGCCAGCAGTTTCCCGGGACTAGCGGGAGGCACAGATACGCAGTATTTT
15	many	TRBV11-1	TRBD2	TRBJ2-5	CASSLRRLAGGDQYF	TGTGCCAGCAGCCTTCGCCGACTAGCGGGGGGGGACCAGTACTTC
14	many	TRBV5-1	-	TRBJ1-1	CASSLGAMNTEAFF	TGTGCCAGCAGTTTAGGGGCGATGAACACTGAAGCTTTCTTT
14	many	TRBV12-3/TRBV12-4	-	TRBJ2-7	CASSGTVLRDEQYF	-
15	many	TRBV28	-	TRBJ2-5	CASHGALPRKETQYF	TGTGCCAGCCATGGGGCTCTCCCCAGGAAAGAGACCCAGTACTTC
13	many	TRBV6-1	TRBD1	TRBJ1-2	CASSQRGQDGYTF	TGTGCCAGCAGTCAACGGGGACAGGATGGCTACACCTTC
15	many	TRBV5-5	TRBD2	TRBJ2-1	CASSLSSGRLYEQFF	TGTGCCAGCAGCTTGTCTAGCGGGAGATTGTATGAGCAGTTCTTC
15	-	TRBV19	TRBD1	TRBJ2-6	CASSGQDSGANVLTF	TGTGCCAGTAGTGGACAGGATTCTGGGGCCAACGTCCTGACTTTC
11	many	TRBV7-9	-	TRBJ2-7	CASSLSNEQYF	TGTGCCAGCAGCTTAAGTAACGAGCAGTACTTC
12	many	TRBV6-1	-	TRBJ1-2	CASGRPAYGYTF	TGTGCCAGCGGGCGGCCGGCGTATGGCTACACCTTC
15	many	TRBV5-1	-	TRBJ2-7	CASSSNAGSKNEQYF	TGCGCCAGCAGCTCAAATGCAGGGAGTAAGAACGAGCAGTACTTC
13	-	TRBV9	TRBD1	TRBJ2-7	CASSQRQGYERYF	TGTGCCAGCAGCCAAAGACAGGGATACGAGCGGTACTTC
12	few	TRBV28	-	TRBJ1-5	CASSRRNQPQHF	TGTGCCAGCAGTAGGAGAAATCAGCCCCAGCATTTT
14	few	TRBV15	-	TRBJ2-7	CATSRGGLIYEQYF	TGTGCCACCAGCAGAGGCGGACTAATCTACGAGCAGTACTTC
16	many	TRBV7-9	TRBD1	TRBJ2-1	CASSSTGGPSYNEQFF	TGTGCCAGCAGCTCCACAGGGGGACCCTCCTACAATGAGCAGTTCTTC
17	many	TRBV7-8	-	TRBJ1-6	CASSPRTASSYNSPLHF	TGTGCCAGCAGCCCGAGGACGGCGAGCTCCTATAATTCACCCCTCCACTTT
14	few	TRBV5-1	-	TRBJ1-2	CASSLSQGNYGYTF	TGCGCCAGCAGCTTGTCACAGGGTAACTATGGCTACACCTTC
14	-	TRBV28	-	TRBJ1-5	CASSFGRGGEPQHF	TGTGCCAGCAGTTTTGGCAGGGGAGGAGAGCCCCAGCATTTT
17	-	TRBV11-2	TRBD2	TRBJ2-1	CASSLGSLAGGVNEQFF	TGTGCCAGCAGCTTAGGGTCTCTAGCGGGAGGGGTTAATGAGCAGTTCTTC
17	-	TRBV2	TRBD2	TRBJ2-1	CASSLGGVKSSYNEQFF	TGTGCCAGCAGCTTGGGGGGGGTCAAGAGCTCCTACAATGAGCAGTTCTTC
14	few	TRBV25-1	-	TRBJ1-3	CASSATGPGNTIYF	TGTGCCAGCAGTGCCACAGGGCCTGGAAACACCATATATTTT
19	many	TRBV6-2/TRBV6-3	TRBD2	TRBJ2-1	CANSYSGIAGGPDYNEQFF	TGTGCCAACAGTTACTCGGGGATAGCGGGAGGGCCGGACTACAATGAGCAGTTCTTC
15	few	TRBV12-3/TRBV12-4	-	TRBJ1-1	CASIPPKVSHTEAFF	TGTGCCAGCATCCCCCCGAAGGTCAGTCACACTGAAGCTTTCTTT
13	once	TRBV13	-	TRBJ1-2	CASSFGRGTSYTF	TGTGCCAGCAGCTTTGGCAGGGGAACGAGCTACACCTTC
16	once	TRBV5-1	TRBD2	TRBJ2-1	CASSYGAGGSYNEQFF	TGCGCCAGCAGCTATGGAGCGGGAGGATCCTACAATGAGCAGTTCTTC
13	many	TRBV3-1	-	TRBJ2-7	CASTPGTAYEQYF	TGTGCCAGCACTCCCGGGACCGCCTACGAGCAGTACTTC
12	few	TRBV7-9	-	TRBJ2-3	CASSPTRDTQYF	TGTGCCAGCAGCCCGACTCGGGATACGCAGTATTTT
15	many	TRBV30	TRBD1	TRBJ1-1	CAWSGRQGGETEAFF	TGTGCCTGGAGTGGGAGACAGGGTGGAGAGACTGAAGCTTTCTTT
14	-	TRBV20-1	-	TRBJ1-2	CSARYPGHPYGYTF	TGCAGTGCTAGATACCCGGGACATCCCTATGGCTACACCTTC
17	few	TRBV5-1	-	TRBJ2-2	CASSLAGHRQNTGELFF	TGCGCCAGCAGCTTGGCGGGACATAGGCAGAACACCGGGGAGCTGTTTTTT
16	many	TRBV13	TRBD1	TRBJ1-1	CASSSRKGASATEAFF	TGTGCCAGCAGCTCCCGAAAGGGGGCCTCAGCCACTGAAGCTTTCTTT
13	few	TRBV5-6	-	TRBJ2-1	CASSPGGANEQFF	TGTGCCAGCAGCCCTGGGGGGGCAAATGAGCAGTTCTTC
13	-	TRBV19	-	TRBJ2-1	CASSIQGRNEQFF	TGTGCCAGTAGTATCCAGGGGAGGAATGAGCAGTTCTTC
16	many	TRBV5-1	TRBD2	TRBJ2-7	CASSTRTSGLSYEQYF	TGCGCCAGCAGCACCAGGACTAGCGGGCTCTCCTACGAGCAGTACTTC
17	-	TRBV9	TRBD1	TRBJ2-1	CASSPIRDRGPHNEQFF	TGTGCCAGCAGCCCAATCCGGGACAGGGGTCCCCACAATGAGCAGTTCTTC
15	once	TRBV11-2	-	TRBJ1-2	CASSEALGFTYGYTF	TGTGCCAGCAGTGAAGCGCTGGGGTTTACCTATGGCTACACCTTC
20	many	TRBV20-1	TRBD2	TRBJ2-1	CSARVKPGLDTLKSYNEQFF	TGCAGTGCTAGAGTCAAACCGGGACTAGATACCCTAAAGTCCTACAATGAGCAGTTCTTC
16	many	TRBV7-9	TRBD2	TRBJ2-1	CASSLEGAGGKNEQFF	TGTGCCAGCAGCTTAGAGGGGGCGGGAGGGAAAAATGAGCAGTTCTTC
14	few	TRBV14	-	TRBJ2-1	CASSPRQTGNEQFF	TGTGCCAGCAGCCCCAGGCAGACGGGCAATGAGCAGTTCTTC
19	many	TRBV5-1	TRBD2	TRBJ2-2	CASSPRGLAGGLNTGELFF	TGCGCCAGCAGCCCGCGGGGACTAGCGGGGGGCTTGAACACCGGGGAGCTGTTTTTT
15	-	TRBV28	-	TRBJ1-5	CASSRAENSNQPQHF	TGTGCCAGCAGCCGGGCAGAAAATAGCAATCAGCCCCAGCATTTT
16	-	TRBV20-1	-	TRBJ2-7	CSARDGNKRSSYEQYF	TGCAGTGCTAGAGATGGGAATAAGCGGTCCTCCTACGAGCAGTACTTC
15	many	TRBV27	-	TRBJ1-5	CASKLDRYSNQPQHF	TGTGCCAGCAAACTGGACAGATATAGCAATCAGCCCCAGCATTTT
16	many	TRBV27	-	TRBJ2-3	CASSPGAWLLADTQYF	TGTGCCAGCAGTCCCGGGGCCTGGTTATTGGCAGATACGCAGTATTTT
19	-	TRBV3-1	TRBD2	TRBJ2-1	CASSQDGTSGRLLGNEQFF	TGTGCCAGCAGCCAAGATGGAACTAGCGGGAGGCTTTTGGGCAATGAGCAGTTCTTC
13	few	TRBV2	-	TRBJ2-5	CASSLEDRETQYF	TGTGCCAGCAGTCTGGAGGACAGAGAGACCCAGTACTTC
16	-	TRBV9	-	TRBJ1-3	CASSVGDLGSGNTIYF	TGTGCCAGCAGTGTTGGGGATCTAGGCTCTGGAAACACCATATATTTT
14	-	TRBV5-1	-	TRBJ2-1	CASTRGASYNEQFF	TGCGCCAGCACCAGGGGGGCCTCCTACAATGAGCAGTTCTTC
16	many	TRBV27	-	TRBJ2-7	CASSPNLQGPFYEQYF	TGTGCCAGCAGTCCCAATTTGCAGGGGCCTTTCTACGAGCAGTACTTC
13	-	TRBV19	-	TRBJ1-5	CASSMVLNQPQHF	TGTGCCAGTAGTATGGTCCTTAATCAGCCCCAGCATTTT
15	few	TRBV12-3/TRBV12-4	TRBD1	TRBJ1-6	CASSKTGATNSPLHF	TGTGCCAGCAGTAAGACAGGGGCGACAAATTCACCCCTCCACTTT
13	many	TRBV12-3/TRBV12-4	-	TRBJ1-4	CASSRQDSKKLFF	TGTGCCAGCAGCAGACAAGACAGTAAAAAACTGTTTTTT
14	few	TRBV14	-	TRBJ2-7	CASSQDRDAYEQYF	TGTGCCAGCAGCCAAGACCGGGACGCCTACGAGCAGTACTTC